This T cell receptor beta chain was captured in a study of blood T cell repertoires in COVID-19. The wider study: Researchers got acute and convalescent COVID-19 samples from the United States, Italy and Spain. PBMCs, B-cell-depleted T cells, or T cells were the source of the cDNA or gDNA that made up the material.

Authors' analysis steps: By means of reference gene primer amplification, nucleated cell counts were estimated. This table comes from immunoSEQ multiplex PCR, and its TCRdb copy is limited to in-frame clones, with some not included. Clonal size and the V and J genes are those of that table, whereas D and trimming came from the DNA. The sample shows 350,000 to 500,000 clones, about 90% of them seen only once. V dropped 5 bases and J dropped 3; count of bases not matched to a gene: 4. Per germline, CDR1 MNHEY and CDR2 SVGAGI. The CDR3 spans 13 residues. It was during active infection that Seattle patients were enrolled and then longitudinally followed. This clone was observed a single time.

The sample consisted of peripheral blood. The chain uses TRBV6-5 and TRBJ2-7; 7 bases agree with TRBD1. This TCR was recovered from a man between 18 and 35 years old with COVID-19, enrolled during active disease. CDR3 in DNA: TGTGCCAGCAGTACCGGGACAGTCTACGAGCAGTACTTC. Translation: CASSTGTVYEQYF.